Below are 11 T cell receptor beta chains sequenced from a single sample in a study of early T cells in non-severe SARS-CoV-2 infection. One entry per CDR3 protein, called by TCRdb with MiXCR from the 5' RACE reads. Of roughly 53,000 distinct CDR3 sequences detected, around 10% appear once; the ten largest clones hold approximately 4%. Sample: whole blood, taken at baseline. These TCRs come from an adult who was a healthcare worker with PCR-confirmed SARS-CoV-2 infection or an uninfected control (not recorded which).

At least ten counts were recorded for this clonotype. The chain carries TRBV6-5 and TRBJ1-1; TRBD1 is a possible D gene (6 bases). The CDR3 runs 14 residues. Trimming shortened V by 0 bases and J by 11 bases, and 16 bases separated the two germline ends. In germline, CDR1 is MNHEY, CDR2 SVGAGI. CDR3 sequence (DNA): TGTGCCAGCAGTTACTCCCCCCCGGGGGCTCTGGCTTTCTTT. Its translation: CASSYSPPGALAFF.

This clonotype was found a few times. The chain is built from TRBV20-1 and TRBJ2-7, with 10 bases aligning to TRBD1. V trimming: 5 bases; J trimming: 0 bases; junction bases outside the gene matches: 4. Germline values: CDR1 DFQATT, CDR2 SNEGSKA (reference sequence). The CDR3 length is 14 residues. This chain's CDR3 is CSARQGASSYEQYF. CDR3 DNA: TGCAGTGCTCGACAGGGGGCAAGCTCCTACGAGCAGTACTTC.

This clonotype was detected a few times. As DNA, the CDR3 is TGTGCCAGCAGCTCCGGCCGGGCAGCGGGAAAGGTATTGGATGAGCAGTTCTTC. This gives the protein CASSSGRAAGKVLDEQFF. The chain joins TRBV7-6 to TRBJ2-1, with TRBD2 identical over 7 bases. CDR1 is SGHVS, CDR2 FNYEAQ, per germline. The CDR3 contains 18 residues. V trimming: 4 bases; J trimming: 8 bases; junction bases outside the gene matches: 20.

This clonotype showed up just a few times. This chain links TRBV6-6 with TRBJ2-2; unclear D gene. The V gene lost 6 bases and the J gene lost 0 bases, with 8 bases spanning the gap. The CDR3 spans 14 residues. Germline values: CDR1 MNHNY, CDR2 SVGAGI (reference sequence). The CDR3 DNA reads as TGTGCCAGCAGATCAAACCCGAACACCGGGGAGCTGTTTTTT. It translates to CASRSNPNTGELFF.

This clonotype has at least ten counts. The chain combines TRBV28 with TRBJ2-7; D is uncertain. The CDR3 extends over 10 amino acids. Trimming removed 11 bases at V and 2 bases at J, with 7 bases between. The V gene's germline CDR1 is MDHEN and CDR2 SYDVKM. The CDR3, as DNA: TGTGCCGCAGCTGCCTACGAGCAGTACTTC. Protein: CAAAAYEQYF. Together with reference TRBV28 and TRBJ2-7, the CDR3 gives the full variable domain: DVKVTQSSRYLVKRTGEKVFLECVQDMDHENMFWYRQDPGLGLRLIYFSYDVKMKEKGDIPEGYSVSREKKERFSLILESASTNQTSMYLCAAAAYEQYFGPGTRLTVT.

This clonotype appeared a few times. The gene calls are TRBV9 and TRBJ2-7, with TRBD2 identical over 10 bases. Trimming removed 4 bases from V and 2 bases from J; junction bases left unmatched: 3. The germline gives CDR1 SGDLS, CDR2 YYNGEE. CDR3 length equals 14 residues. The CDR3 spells CASSPSGRTYEQYF. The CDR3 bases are TGTGCCAGCAGCCCTAGCGGGAGAACCTACGAGCAGTACTTC.

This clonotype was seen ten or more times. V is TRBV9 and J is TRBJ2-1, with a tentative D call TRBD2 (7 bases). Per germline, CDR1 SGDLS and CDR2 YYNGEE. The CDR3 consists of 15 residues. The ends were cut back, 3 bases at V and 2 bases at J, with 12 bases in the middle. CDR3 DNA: TGTGCCAGCAGCGAGCGGGACACCGCCTACAATGAGCAGTTCTTC. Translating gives CASSERDTAYNEQFF.

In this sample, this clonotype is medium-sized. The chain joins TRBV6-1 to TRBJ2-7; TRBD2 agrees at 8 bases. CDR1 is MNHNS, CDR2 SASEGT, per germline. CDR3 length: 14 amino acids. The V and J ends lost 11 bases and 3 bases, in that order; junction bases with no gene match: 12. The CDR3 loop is CAAAELGRGYEQYF. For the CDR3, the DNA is TGTGCCGCCGCCGAGCTCGGGAGGGGCTACGAGCAGTACTTC.

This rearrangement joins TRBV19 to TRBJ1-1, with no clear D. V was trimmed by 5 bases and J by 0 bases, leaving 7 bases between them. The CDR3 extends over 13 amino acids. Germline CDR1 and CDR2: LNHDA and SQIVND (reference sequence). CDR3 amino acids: CASSWQLNTEAFF. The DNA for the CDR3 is TGTGCCAGTAGTTGGCAGTTGAACACTGAAGCTTTCTTT.

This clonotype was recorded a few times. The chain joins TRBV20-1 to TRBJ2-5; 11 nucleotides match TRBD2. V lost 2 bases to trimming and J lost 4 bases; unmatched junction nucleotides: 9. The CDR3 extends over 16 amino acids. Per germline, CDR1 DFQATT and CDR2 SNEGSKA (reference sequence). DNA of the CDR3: TGCAGTGCTAGACGCCTAGCGGGGGGCTCAGCAGAGACCCAGTACTTC. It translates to CSARRLAGGSAETQYF.

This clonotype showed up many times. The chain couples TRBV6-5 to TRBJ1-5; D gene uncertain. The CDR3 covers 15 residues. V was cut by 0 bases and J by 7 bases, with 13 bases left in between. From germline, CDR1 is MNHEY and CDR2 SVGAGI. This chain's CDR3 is CASSYSAGPGQPQHF. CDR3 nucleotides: TGTGCCAGCAGTTACTCTGCAGGACCGGGGCAGCCCCAGCATTTT.